These T cell receptor beta chains were read from a single sample in a study of blood T cell repertoires in COVID-19. TCRdb's table, derived via immunoSEQ multiplex PCR, lists solely in-frame clones and lacks some. The sample contains 27,000 or so clones, about 85% of which appear only once. The sequenced material came from peripheral blood. The receptor source for this set is a man between 65 and 85 years old with acute or convalescent COVID-19. The CDR3 runs from the conserved cysteine through the conserved F or W. D genes are given only for firm matches. Not every row has a clone size; where given, it reads once, few, many or a size class.

>-|-|TRBV5-4|TRBJ1-1
CASSSRVNTEAFF
TGTGCCAGCAGTTCGAGGGTGAACACTGAAGCTTTCTTT
>-|-|TRBV30|TRBJ2-7
CAWSKGHFWDEQYF
TGTGCCTGGTCAAAGGGGCATTTTTGGGACGAGCAGTACTTC
>-|-|TRBV7-6|TRBJ1-3
CASSLAGLSGNTIYF
TGTGCCAGCAGCTTAGCGGGCCTCTCTGGAAACACCATATATTTT
>once|TRBD1|TRBV19|TRBJ2-7
CASRDRGSYEQYF
TGTGCCAGTAGGGACAGGGGGTCCTACGAGCAGTACTTC
>once|-|TRBV5-1|TRBJ2-3
CASSLDSPRTDTQYF
TGCGCCAGCAGCCTTGACAGCCCTCGCACAGATACGCAGTATTTT
>-|TRBD2|TRBV11-2|TRBJ2-3
CASSLERPSGSGGADTQYF
TGTGCCAGCAGCTTAGAGAGGCCTAGCGGGAGTGGGGGCGCAGATACGCAGTATTTT
>-|TRBD1|TRBV28|TRBJ1-2
CASGQGYYGYTF
TGTGCCAGCGGACAGGGGTACTATGGCTACACCTTC
>few|-|TRBV29-1|TRBJ1-2
CSVGRLNYGYTF
TGCAGCGTTGGCCGACTTAACTATGGCTACACCTTC
>-|-|TRBV29-1|TRBJ2-7
CSVGHEGEQYF
TGCAGCGTTGGCCACGAGGGTGAGCAGTACTTC
>few|TRBD2|TRBV5-5|TRBJ2-7
CASSFASGSYEQYF
TGTGCCAGCAGCTTCGCTAGCGGGAGCTACGAGCAGTACTTC
>-|-|TRBV28|TRBJ2-7
CASSLAGSYEQYF
TGTGCCAGCAGTTTGGCGGGAAGTTACGAGCAGTACTTC
>-|-|TRBV19|TRBJ1-4
CASSTTGLNEKLFF
TGTGCCAGTAGTACGACAGGTCTCAATGAAAAACTGTTTTTT
>-|-|TRBV18|TRBJ1-5
CASSPGSPGDQPQHF
TGTGCCAGCTCACCAGGGAGCCCAGGGGATCAGCCCCAGCATTTT
>once|-|TRBV7-6|TRBJ2-7
CASSPNRDSYEQYF
TGTGCCAGCAGCCCGAACAGGGACTCCTACGAGCAGTACTTC
>-|-|TRBV7-6|TRBJ1-1
CASSEGVNTEAFF
TGTGCCAGCAGCGAGGGGGTGAACACTGAAGCTTTCTTT
>-|-|TRBV5-8|TRBJ2-7
CASSLDPGAKYEQYF
TGTGCCAGCAGCTTGGATCCAGGGGCAAAATACGAGCAGTACTTC
>-|-|TRBV27|TRBJ1-5
CASSLTLSRVGQPQHF
TGTGCCAGCAGTTTAACTTTAAGCAGGGTAGGTCAGCCCCAGCATTTT
>-|TRBD1|TRBV9|TRBJ2-7
CASSTDREDEQYF
TGTGCCAGCAGCACGGACAGGGAAGACGAGCAGTACTTC
>once|TRBD1|TRBV7-2|TRBJ2-7
CASSPRTGEGEQYF
TGTGCCAGCAGCCCACGGACAGGGGAGGGCGAGCAGTACTTC
>-|-|TRBV14|TRBJ1-6
CASSLDLSPLHF
TGTGCCAGCAGCCTAGACCTTTCACCCCTCCACTTT
>-|TRBD1|TRBV4-1|TRBJ1-4
CASSRTGYEKLFF
TGCGCCAGCAGCCGGACAGGGTATGAAAAACTGTTTTTT
>-|TRBD1|TRBV25-1|TRBJ2-3
CASSDPGGGDTQYF
TGTGCCAGCAGTGACCCAGGGGGCGGGGATACGCAGTATTTT
>-|TRBD1|TRBV3-1/TRBV3-2|TRBJ1-2
CASSPDRGYGYTF
TGTGCCAGCAGCCCCGACAGGGGCTATGGCTACACCTTC
>-|TRBD1|TRBV5-1|TRBJ2-5
CASSLARQGGTQYF
TGCGCCAGCAGCTTGGCGAGACAGGGTGGGACCCAGTACTTC
>-|TRBD1|TRBV4-2|TRBJ1-2
CASSQGPGGDYGYTF
TGTGCCAGCAGCCAAGGTCCAGGGGGCGACTATGGCTACACCTTC